These 9 T cell receptor beta chains were all obtained from the same sample, sequenced in a study of lymphopenia after photon versus proton radiotherapy. The method was immunoSEQ multiplex PCR; TCRdb's version includes in-frame clones alone and lacks a portion of them. The sample has 23,000 or so clones; 87% are singletons. Source: peripheral blood, taken from a patient treated with photon-based radiotherapy. The receptors were sampled from a man aged 50 to 59 with gastric cancer.

The chain employs TRBV18 and TRBJ2-5, with 9 bases fitting TRBD2. CDR1 KGHSH and CDR2 LQKENI come from the germline V gene. CDR3 length: 15 amino acids. The V gene end was trimmed by 2 bases and the J gene end by 5 bases; junction bases not matched to a gene: 6. CDR3 in DNA: TGTGCCAGCTCACCAACTAGCGGGCCTGGGGAGACCCAGTACTTC. This codes for CASSPTSGPGETQYF. The whole variable domain, remainder taken from reference TRBV18 and TRBJ2-5, is NAGVMQNPRHLVRRRGQEARLRCSPMKGHSHVYWYRQLPEEGLKFMVYLQKENIIDESGMPKERFSAEFPKEGPSILRIQQVVRGDSAAYFCASSPTSGPGETQYFGPGTRLLVL.

The chain links TRBV7-3 to TRBJ2-5; TRBD1 aligns across 11 bases. The ends lost 5 bases at V and 4 bases at J; junction bases unmatched: 6. The CDR3 is 15 residues long. Looked up from germline, CDR1 is SGHTA and CDR2 is FQGTGA. Here the CDR3 reads CASSRGTGGTETQYF. As DNA, the CDR3 is TGTGCCAGCAGCAGAGGGACAGGGGGGACAGAGACCCAGTACTTC.

In its sample, this clone was seen a few times. The V and J genes are TRBV27 and TRBJ1-6; TRBD1 matches 9 bases. CDR1 MNHEY and CDR2 SMNVEV come from the germline V gene (reference sequence). V gave up 4 bases and J gave up 5 bases; unmatched junction bases: 3. This CDR3 spans 15 amino acids. The CDR3 loop reads CASSWDRVNNSPLHF. The CDR3 nucleotides are TGTGCCAGCAGTTGGGACAGGGTTAATAATTCACCCCTCCACTTT.

This clone was detected only a few times. V and J are TRBV2 and TRBJ2-3; D unresolved. CDR3 length equals 13 residues. Looked up from germline, CDR1 is SNHLY and CDR2 is FYNNEI. The V end lost 3 bases, the J end lost 2 bases, and 6 bases lay between the germline ends. As DNA, the CDR3 is TGTGCCAGCAGTGAGCCGTTCACAGATACGCAGTATTTT. It specifies CASSEPFTDTQYF.

The V call is TRBV6-6, the J call TRBJ1-2; weak D call: TRBD1 (6 bases). Per the germline V gene, CDR1 is MNHNY and CDR2 is SVGAGI (reference sequence). CDR3 length equals 16 residues. V was trimmed by 2 bases and J by 3 bases, leaving 16 bases between them. CDR3 nucleotides: TGTGCCAGCAGTTACAGCCTTTCAGGGGCGGACTATGGCTACACCTTC. This gives the protein CASSYSLSGADYGYTF.

This clone showed up just a few times. The V call is TRBV6-5, the J call TRBJ1-1, with D perhaps matching TRBD1 (5 bases). The CDR3 is 13 amino acids. The ends were cut back, 5 bases at V and 9 bases at J, with 16 bases in the middle. Germline V CDR1 and CDR2: MNHEY, SVGAGI. The CDR3: CASSTRDRPKAFF. The CDR3 DNA sequence: TGTGCCAGCAGTACTCGGGACCGACCCAAAGCTTTCTTT.

This chain links TRBV4-3 with TRBJ2-7, with D perhaps assigned TRBD1 or TRBD2 (5 bases each). The CDR3 is 12 residues long. V gave up 6 bases and J gave up 5 bases, with 11 bases separating them. Looked up from germline, CDR1 is LGHNA and CDR2 is YSLEER. This chain's CDR3 is CASSGGGDEQYF. CDR3 sequence (DNA): TGCGCCAGCAGTGGGGGTGGCGACGAGCAGTACTTC.

Only a few counts were recorded for this clone. The chain recombines TRBV6-1 with TRBJ1-4; D call uncertain. CDR1 is MNHNS and CDR2 is SASEGT in the germline V gene. Trimming left V 3 bases short and J 10 bases short, with 9 bases between. The CDR3 spans 12 residues. CDR3: CASSEWEGKLFF. The DNA for the CDR3 is TGTGCCAGCAGTGAGTGGGAGGGAAAACTGTTTTTT.

V is TRBV6-1 and J is TRBJ2-7; D is ambiguous. The CDR3 is 13 residues long. V was trimmed by 1 base and J by 2 bases, leaving 6 bases between them. The germline V gene encodes CDR1 MNHNS and CDR2 SASEGT. The CDR3 DNA is TGTGCCAGCAGTGAAGACAGTACCTACGAGCAGTACGTC. Amino acids: CASSEDSTYEQYV.